This T cell receptor (beta chain) stems from a study of T cells after yellow fever vaccination. Findings and caveats of the study: The secondary response peaked faster, at day 5 versus 15, but was weaker. FACS-sorted repertoires could contain abundant clonotypes contaminating from the bulk population.

By 5'RACE template switching, TCR cDNA was produced, with a universal primer site and UMIs added in the process. TCRdb fed the 5' RACE reads into MiXCR, producing one record per CDR3 protein. The sample consists of 200,000 to 250,000 distinct CDR3 sequences, more than 3% of them appearing once. This clonotype occurred many times. Its antigen is currently unknown. From germline, CDR1 is DFQATT and CDR2 SNEGSKA (reference sequence). Losses at the gene ends were 1 base for V and 5 bases for J; bases not matched to a gene: 4. CDR3 size: 14 residues. The TCR comes from a man younger than 35 who received the YFV17D yellow fever vaccine. The sequencing used CD4+ T cells sorted from PBMCs, collected 10 days after the yellow fever booster vaccination. The chain joins TRBV20-1 to TRBJ2-7; 11 positions match TRBD2. CDR3 amino acids: CSARGGSGGDEQYF. The CDR3 bases are TGCAGTGCTAGAGGAGGTAGCGGGGGGGACGAGCAGTACTTC.